This T cell receptor beta chain was sequenced for a study of blood T cell repertoires in COVID-19. Overall study: Acute and convalescent COVID-19 samples came from the United States, Italy and Spain. Nucleic acid was either cDNA or gDNA, and it came from T cells, B-cell-depleted T cells, or PBMCs.

This clone was detected once. The CDR3 length is 15 residues. Trimming took 1 base from V and 4 from J, leaving 13 bases between them. Germline loops: CDR1 SEHNR, CDR2 FQNEAQ (reference sequence). Original processing notes: Estimated nucleated cell counts came from reference gene primer amplification. Assay: immunoSEQ multiplex PCR; the TCRdb copy retains only in-frame clones and omits some. V and J calls and clone size are given by that table; D and trimming were obtained from the DNA. This repertoire shows about 210,000 clones, more than 70% found once; its top ten account for under 3.5%. The chain carries TRBV7-9 and TRBJ1-2; tentatively, D is TRBD1 (6 bases). Sequencing was performed on peripheral blood. The receptor was derived from a man aged 45-65 years with active or convalescent COVID-19. The CDR3 region has the DNA TGTGCCAGCAGCTTAGTGGGGATGGGGGCCTATGGCTACACCTTC. It codes for CASSLVGMGAYGYTF.